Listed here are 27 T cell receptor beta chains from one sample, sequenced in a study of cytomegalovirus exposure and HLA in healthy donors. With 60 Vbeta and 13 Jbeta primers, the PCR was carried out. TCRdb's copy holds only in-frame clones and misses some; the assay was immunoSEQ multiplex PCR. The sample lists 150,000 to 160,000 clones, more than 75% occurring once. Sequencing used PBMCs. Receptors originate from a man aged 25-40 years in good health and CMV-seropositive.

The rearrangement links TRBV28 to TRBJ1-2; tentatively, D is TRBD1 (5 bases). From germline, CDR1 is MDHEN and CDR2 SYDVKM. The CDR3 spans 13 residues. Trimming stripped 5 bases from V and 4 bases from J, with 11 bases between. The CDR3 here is CASSAHRSYGYTF. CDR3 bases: TGTGCCAGCAGTGCCCACAGGTCCTATGGCTACACCTTC.

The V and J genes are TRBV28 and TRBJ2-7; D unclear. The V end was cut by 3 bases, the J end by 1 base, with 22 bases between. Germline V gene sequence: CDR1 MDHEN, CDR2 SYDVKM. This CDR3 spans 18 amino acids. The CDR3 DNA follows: TGTGCCAGCAGTTTTCCGGCCGGAGCACCCGTAAAATCCTACGAGCAGTACTTC. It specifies CASSFPAGAPVKSYEQYF.

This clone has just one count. The CDR3 protein is CASTQTGTGREKLFF. The CDR3 DNA reads TGTGCCAGCACCCAAACCGGGACAGGGCGTGAAAAACTGTTTTTT. V is TRBV6-1 and J is TRBJ1-4; TRBD1 agrees at 9 bases. CDR1 and CDR2 (germline): MNHNS, SASEGT. The CDR3 runs to 15 residues. The V and J ends lost 7 bases and 7 bases, in that order; junction bases with no gene match: 10.

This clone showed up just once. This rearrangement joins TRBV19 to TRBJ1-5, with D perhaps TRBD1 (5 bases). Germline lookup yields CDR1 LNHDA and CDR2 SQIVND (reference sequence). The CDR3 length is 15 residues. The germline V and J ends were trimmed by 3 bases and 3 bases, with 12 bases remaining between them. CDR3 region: CASSIRDRNNQPQHF. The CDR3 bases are TGTGCCAGTAGTATCAGGGATCGGAACAATCAGCCCCAGCATTTT.

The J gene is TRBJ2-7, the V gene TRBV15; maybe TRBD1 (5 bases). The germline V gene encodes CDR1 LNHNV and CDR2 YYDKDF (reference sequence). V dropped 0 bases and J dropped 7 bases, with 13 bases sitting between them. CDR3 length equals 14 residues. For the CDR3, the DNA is TGTGCCACCAGCAGAGATCGGGCAGGGCGGGAGCAGTACTTC. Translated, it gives CATSRDRAGREQYF.

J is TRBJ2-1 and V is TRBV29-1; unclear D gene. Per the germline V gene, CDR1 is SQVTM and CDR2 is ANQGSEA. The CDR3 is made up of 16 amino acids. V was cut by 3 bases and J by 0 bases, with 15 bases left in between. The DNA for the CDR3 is TGCAGCGTTGATACACCCGAAAGTCGCTCCTACAATGAGCAGTTCTTC. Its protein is CSVDTPESRSYNEQFF.

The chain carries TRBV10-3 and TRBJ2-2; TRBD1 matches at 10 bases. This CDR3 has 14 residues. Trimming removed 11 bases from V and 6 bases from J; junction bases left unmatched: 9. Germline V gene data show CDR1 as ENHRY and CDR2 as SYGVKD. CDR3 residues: CAASGTGASGELFF. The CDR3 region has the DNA TGTGCCGCCTCCGGGACAGGGGCCTCCGGGGAGCTGTTTTTT.

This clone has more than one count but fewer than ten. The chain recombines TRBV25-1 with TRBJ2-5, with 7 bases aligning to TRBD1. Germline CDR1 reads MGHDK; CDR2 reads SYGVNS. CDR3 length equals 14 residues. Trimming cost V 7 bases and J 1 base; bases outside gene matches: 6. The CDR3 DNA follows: TGTGCCAGCACAAGGGACAGCCTCCAAGAGACCCAGTACTTC. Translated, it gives CASTRDSLQETQYF.

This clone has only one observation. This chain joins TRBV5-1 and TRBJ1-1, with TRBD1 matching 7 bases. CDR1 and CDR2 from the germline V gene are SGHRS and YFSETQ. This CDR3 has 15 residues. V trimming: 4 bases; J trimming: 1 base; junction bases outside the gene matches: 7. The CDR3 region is CASSEAGTANTEAFF. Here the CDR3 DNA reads TGCGCCAGCAGCGAGGCCGGGACAGCGAACACTGAAGCTTTCTTT. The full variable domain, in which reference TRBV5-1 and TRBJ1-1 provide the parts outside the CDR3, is KAGVTQTPRYLIKTRGQQVTLSCSPISGHRSVSWYQQTPGQGLQFLFEYFSETQRNKGNFPGRFSGRQFSNSRSEMNVSTLELGDSALYLCASSEAGTANTEAFFGQGTRLTVV.

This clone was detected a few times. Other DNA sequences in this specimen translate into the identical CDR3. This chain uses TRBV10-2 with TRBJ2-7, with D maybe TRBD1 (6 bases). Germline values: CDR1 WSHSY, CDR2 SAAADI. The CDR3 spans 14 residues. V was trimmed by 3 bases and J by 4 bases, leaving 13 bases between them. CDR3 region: CASSEQGPSYEQYF. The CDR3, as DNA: TGCGCCAGCAGTGAACAGGGTCCGTCATACGAGCAGTACTTC.

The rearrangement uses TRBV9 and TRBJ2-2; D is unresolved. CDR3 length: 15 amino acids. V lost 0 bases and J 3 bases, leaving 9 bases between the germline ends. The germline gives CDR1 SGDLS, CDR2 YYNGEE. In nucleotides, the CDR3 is TGTGCCAGCAGCGTAGGACACGGTTACACCGGGGAGCTGTTTTTT. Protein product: CASSVGHGYTGELFF.

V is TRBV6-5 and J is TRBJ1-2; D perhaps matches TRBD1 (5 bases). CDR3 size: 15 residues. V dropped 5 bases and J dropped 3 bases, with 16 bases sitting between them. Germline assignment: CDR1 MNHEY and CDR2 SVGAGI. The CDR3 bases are TGTGCCAGCAGTCGGAAAGACAGACCTCACTATGGCTACACCTTC. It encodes CASSRKDRPHYGYTF.

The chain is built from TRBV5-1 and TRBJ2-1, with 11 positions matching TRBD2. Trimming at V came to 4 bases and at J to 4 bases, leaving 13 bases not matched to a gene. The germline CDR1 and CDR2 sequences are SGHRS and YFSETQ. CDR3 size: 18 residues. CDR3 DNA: TGCGCCAGCAGCCCGGGACTAGCGGCATTAAGGACTTACAATGAGCAGTTCTTC. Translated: CASSPGLAALRTYNEQFF.

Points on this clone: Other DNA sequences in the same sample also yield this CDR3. CDR3 nucleotide sequence: TGTGCCACCAGCCGGGACAGGGGTGTAGGGGAGCAGTACTTC. This codes for CATSRDRGVGEQYF. This sequence joins TRBV15 and TRBJ2-7; 10 bases are a match to TRBD1. After removal of 5 bases from V and 7 bases from J, the junction contained 8 bases not matched to a gene. The germline gives CDR1 LNHNV, CDR2 YYDKDF (reference sequence). The CDR3 spans 14 residues. Full variable domain (remainder filled in from reference TRBV15 and TRBJ2-7): DAMVIQNPRYQVTQFGKPVTLSCSQTLNHNVMYWYQQKSSQAPKLLFHYYDKDFNNEADTPDNFQSRRPNTSFCFLDIRSPGLGDTAMYLCATSRDRGVGEQYFGPGTRLTVT.

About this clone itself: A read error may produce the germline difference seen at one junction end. The CDR3 reads CSSSFPRGGRGTEAFF. The CDR3 DNA is TGTTCCAGCAGCTTCCCGAGGGGGGGTCGGGGCACTGAAGCTTTCTTT. This sequence joins TRBV7-9 and TRBJ1-1; D is perhaps TRBD1 (6 bases). The germline V gene has CDR1 SEHNR and CDR2 FQNEAQ (reference sequence). The CDR3 covers 16 residues.

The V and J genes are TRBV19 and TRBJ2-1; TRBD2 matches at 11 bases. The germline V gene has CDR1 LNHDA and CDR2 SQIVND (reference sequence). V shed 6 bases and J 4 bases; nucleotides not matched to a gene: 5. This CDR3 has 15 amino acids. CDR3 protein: CASRYRTSGYNEQFF. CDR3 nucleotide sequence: TGTGCCAGTAGATATCGGACTAGCGGGTACAATGAGCAGTTCTTC.

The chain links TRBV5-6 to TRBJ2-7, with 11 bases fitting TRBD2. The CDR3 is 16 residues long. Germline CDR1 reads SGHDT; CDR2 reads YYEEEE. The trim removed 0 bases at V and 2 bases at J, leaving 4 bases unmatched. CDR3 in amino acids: CASSLGLAGLTYEQYF. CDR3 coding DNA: TGTGCCAGCAGCTTGGGACTAGCGGGGCTAACCTACGAGCAGTACTTC.

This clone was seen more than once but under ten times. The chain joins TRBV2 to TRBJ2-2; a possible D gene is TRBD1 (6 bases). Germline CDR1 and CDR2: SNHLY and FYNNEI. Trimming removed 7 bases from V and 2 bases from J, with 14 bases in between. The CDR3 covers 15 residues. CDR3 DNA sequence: TGTGCCAGCACCTGGGACATTGCCAACACCGGGGAGCTGTTTTTT. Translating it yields CASTWDIANTGELFF.

The CDR3 loop reads CASSGPGQGGYEQYF. CDR3 coding DNA: TGTGCCAGCAGCGGGCCCGGACAGGGGGGGTACGAGCAGTACTTC. This chain joins TRBV25-1 and TRBJ2-7; 10 nucleotides line up with TRBD1. Germline assignment: CDR1 MGHDK and CDR2 SYGVNS. V shed 6 bases, J shed 4 bases, and the junction held 9 bases outside the gene matches. The CDR3 loop spans 15 amino acids.

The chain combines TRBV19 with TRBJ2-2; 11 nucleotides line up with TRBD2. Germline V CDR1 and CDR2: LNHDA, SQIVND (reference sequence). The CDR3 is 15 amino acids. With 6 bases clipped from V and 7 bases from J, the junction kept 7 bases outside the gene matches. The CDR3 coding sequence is TGTGCCAGTAGCCTCGGGACTAGCGGTGACGGGGAGCTGTTTTTT. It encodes CASSLGTSGDGELFF.

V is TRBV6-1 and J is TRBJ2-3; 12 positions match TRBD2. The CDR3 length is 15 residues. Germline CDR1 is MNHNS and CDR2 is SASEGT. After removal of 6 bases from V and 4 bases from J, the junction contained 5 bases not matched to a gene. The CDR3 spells CASSRGLAGPDTQYF. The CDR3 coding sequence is TGTGCCAGCAGCCGGGGACTAGCGGGTCCAGATACGCAGTATTTT.

CDR3 loop: CASSFQWGGEAFF. The DNA for the CDR3 is TGTGCCAGCAGTTTTCAGTGGGGGGGTGAAGCTTTCTTT. V is TRBV27 and J is TRBJ1-1, with D possibly being TRBD1 (5 bases). CDR1 and CDR2 from the germline V gene are MNHEY and SMNVEV (reference sequence). The V gene lost 3 bases and the J gene lost 7 bases, with 12 bases spanning the gap. This CDR3 has 13 amino acids.

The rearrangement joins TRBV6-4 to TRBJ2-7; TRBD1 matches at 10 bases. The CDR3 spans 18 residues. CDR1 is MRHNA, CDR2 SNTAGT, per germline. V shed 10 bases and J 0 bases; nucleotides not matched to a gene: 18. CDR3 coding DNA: TGTGCCACTGGACCTTGGGACAGGGGTCCTCGAAGCTCCTACGAGCAGTACTTC. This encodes CATGPWDRGPRSSYEQYF.

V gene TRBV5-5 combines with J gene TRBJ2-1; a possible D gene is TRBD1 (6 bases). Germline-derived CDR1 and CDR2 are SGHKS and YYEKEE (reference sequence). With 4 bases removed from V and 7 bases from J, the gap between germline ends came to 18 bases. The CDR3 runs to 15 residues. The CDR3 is CASSQNFNRVNEQFF. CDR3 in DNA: TGTGCCAGCAGCCAGAATTTTAACAGGGTTAATGAGCAGTTCTTC.

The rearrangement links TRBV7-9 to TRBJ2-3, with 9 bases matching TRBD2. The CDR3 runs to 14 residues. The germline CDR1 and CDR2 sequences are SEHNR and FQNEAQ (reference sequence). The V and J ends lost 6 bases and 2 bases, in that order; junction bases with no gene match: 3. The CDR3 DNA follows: TGTGCCAGCAGGACTAGCGGTTACACAGATACGCAGTATTTT. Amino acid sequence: CASRTSGYTDTQYF.

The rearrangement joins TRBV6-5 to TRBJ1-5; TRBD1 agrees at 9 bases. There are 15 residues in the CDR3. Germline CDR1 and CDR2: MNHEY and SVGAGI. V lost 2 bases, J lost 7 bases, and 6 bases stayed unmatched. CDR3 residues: CASSYEAGTGQPQHF. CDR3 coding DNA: TGTGCCAGCAGTTACGAGGCAGGGACAGGGCAGCCCCAGCATTTT.

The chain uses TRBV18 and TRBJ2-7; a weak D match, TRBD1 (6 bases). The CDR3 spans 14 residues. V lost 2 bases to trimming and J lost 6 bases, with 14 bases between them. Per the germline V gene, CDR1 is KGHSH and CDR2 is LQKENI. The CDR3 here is CASSPAGVIGEQYF. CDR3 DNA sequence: TGTGCCAGCTCACCAGCAGGGGTAATCGGCGAGCAGTACTTC.